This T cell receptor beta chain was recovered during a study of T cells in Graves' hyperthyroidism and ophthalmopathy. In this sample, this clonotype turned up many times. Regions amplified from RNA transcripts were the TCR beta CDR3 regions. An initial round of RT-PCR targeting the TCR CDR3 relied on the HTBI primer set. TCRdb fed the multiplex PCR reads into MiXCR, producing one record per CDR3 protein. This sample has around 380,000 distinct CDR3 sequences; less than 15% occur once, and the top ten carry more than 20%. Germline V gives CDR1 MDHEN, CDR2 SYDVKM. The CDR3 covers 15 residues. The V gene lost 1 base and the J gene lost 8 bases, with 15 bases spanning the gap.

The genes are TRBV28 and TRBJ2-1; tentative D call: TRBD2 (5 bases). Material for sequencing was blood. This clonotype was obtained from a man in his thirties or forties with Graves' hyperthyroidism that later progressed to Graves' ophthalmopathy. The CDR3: CASSLSGGGWDEQFF. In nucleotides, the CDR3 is TGTGCCAGCAGTTTATCCGGAGGCGGTTGGGATGAGCAGTTCTTC. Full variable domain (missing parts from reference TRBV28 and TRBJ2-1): DVKVTQSSRYLVKRTGEKVFLECVQDMDHENMFWYRQDPGLGLRLIYFSYDVKMKEKGDIPEGYSVSREKKERFSLILESASTNQTSMYLCASSLSGGGWDEQFFGPGTRLTVL.